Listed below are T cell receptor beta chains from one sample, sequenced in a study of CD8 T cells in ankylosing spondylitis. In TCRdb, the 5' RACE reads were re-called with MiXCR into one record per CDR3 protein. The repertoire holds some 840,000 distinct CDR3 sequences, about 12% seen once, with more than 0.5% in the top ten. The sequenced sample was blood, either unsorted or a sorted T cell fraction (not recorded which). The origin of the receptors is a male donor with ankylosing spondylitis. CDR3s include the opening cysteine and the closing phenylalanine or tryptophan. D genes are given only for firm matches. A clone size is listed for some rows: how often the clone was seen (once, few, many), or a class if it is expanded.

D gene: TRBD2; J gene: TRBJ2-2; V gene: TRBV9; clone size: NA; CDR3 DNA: TGTGCCAGCAGTGTCCTAGCGGGAAACACCGGGGAGCTGTTTTTT; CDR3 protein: CASSVLAGNTGELFF
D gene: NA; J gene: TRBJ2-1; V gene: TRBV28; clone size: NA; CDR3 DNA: TGTGCCAGCATTAGGGGCGGGACCCTGTCTAGCTCCTACAATGAGCAGTTCTTC; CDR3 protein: CASIRGGTLSSSYNEQFF
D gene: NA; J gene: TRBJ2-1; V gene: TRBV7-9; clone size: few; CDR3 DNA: TGTGCCAGCAGCTTACCTTATTGGGCAGCAAACAATGAGCAGTTCTTC; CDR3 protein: CASSLPYWAANNEQFF
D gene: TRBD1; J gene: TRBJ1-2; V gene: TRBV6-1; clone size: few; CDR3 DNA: TGTGCCAGCAGTGTACCGGGACAGGGTGTGTGGGGCTACACCTTC; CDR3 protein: CASSVPGQGVWGYTF
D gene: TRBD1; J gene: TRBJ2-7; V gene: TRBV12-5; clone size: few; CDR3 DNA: TGTGCTAGTGGTCCGATTACAGGGGTTAGCTCCTACGAGCAGTACTTC; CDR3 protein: CASGPITGVSSYEQYF
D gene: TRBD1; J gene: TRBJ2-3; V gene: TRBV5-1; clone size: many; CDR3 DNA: TGCGCCAGCAGCTTCGGGACAGGGGATGGCACAGATACGCAGTATTTT; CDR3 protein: CASSFGTGDGTDTQYF
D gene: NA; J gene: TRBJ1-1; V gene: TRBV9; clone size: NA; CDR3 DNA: TGTGCCAGCAGCGTAGACGCGAAATCTGAAGCTTTCTTT; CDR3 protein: CASSVDAKSEAFF
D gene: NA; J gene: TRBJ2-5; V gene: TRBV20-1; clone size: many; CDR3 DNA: TGCAGTGCTATGGGCGCTGGGGAGACCCAGTACTTC; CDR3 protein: CSAMGAGETQYF
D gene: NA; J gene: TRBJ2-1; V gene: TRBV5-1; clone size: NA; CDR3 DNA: TGCGCCAGCAGCTTTGCCGACCCCTCCTACAATGAGCAGTTCTTC; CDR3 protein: CASSFADPSYNEQFF
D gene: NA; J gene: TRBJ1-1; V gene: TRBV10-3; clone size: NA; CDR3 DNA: TGTGCCATCAGTCGTGCAACTGAAGCTTTCTTT; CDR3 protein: CAISRATEAFF
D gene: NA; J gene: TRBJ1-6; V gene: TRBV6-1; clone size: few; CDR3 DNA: TGTGCCAGCAGTGAGGGGCTGAGCTCCTATAATTCACCCCTCCACTTT; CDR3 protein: CASSEGLSSYNSPLHF
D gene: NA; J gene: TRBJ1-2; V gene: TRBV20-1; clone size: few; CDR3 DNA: TGCAGTGGGAGAGGGCAGGCAGGTGATGGCTACACCTTC; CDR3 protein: CSGRGQAGDGYTF
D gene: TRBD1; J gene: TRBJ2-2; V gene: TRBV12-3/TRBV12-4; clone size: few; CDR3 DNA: TGTGCCAGCAGATCGGGACAGGGGGCCGGGGAGCTGTTTTTT; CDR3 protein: CASRSGQGAGELFF
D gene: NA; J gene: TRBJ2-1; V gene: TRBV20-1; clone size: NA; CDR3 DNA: TGCAGTGCTGGTCGGGTCGGGGGCGGAACCTACAATGAGCAGTTCTTC; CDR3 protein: CSAGRVGGGTYNEQFF
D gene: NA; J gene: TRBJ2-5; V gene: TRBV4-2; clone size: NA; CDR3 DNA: TGTGCCAGCAGCCAAGATTTGAAAGAGACCCAGTACTTC; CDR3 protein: CASSQDLKETQYF
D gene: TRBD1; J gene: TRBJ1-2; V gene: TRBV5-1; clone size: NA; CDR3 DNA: TGCGCCAGCAGCTTGGGCCTGACAGGGGATGGCTACACCTTC; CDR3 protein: CASSLGLTGDGYTF
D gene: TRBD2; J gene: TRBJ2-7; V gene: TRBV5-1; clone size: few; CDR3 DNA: TGCGCCAGCGCAAAGCGGGACCCCTCCTACGAGCAGTACTTC; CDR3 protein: CASAKRDPSYEQYF
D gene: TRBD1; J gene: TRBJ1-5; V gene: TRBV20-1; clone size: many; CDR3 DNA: TGCAGTGCTAGAGTCGACAGGGTCAATCAGCCCCAGCATTTT; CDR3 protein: CSARVDRVNQPQHF
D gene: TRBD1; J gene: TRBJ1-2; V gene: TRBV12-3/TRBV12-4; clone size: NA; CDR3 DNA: TGTGCCAGCAGTAAGGGGGCAGGCGGCTACACCTTC; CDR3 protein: CASSKGAGGYTF
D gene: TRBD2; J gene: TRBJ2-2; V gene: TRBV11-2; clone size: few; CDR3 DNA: TGTGCCAGCAGCTTACGACTAGCGGGTGCGAACACCGGGGAGCTGTTTTTT; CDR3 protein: CASSLRLAGANTGELFF